One sample yielded the 9 T cell receptor beta chains listed below, sequenced in a study of blood T cell repertoires in COVID-19. TCRdb's table, derived via immunoSEQ multiplex PCR, lists solely in-frame clones and lacks some. This sample has more than 200,000 clones, with around 87% found just once. Sequenced: peripheral blood. The receptor source for this set is a woman aged 55-75 years with COVID-19, enrolled during active disease.

The V call is TRBV9, the J call TRBJ1-2; the match to TRBD1 covers 8 bases. V was clipped by 7 bases and J by 8 bases; unmatched bases: 13. CDR1 SGDLS and CDR2 YYNGEE come from the germline V gene. The CDR3 runs 14 residues. The CDR3 sequence is CASATMTGVSGYTF. The CDR3 coding sequence is TGTGCCAGCGCGACGATGACAGGGGTTTCAGGCTACACCTTC.

The CDR3 protein is CASSWRGGAEAFF. The CDR3 DNA is TGCGCCAGCAGCTGGCGGGGGGGAGCTGAAGCTTTCTTT. The chain joins TRBV5-1 to TRBJ1-1; a weak D match, TRBD1 (5 bases). Deletions cut 3 bases from V and 6 bases from J, with 12 bases between. CDR1 and CDR2 (germline): SGHRS, YFSETQ. This CDR3 spans 13 amino acids. The variable domain in full, completed from reference TRBV5-1 and TRBJ1-1, reads KAGVTQTPRYLIKTRGQQVTLSCSPISGHRSVSWYQQTPGQGLQFLFEYFSETQRNKGNFPGRFSGRQFSNSRSEMNVSTLELGDSALYLCASSWRGGAEAFFGQGTRLTVV.

The chain employs TRBV5-4 and TRBJ2-1; 9 nucleotides match TRBD2. The germline CDR1 and CDR2 sequences are SGHNT and YYREEE (reference sequence). The CDR3 has 14 residues. Trimming at V came to 2 bases and at J to 7 bases, leaving 4 bases not matched to a gene. CDR3 bases: TGTGCCAGCAGCTTCGCGGGAGGGTTGAATGAGCAGTTCTTC. It translates to CASSFAGGLNEQFF.

J is TRBJ2-2 and V is TRBV11-3; a possible D gene is TRBD2 (5 bases). CDR3 length: 16 residues. Germline-derived CDR1 and CDR2 are SGHNT and YENEEA. V was cut by 5 bases and J by 1 base, with 14 bases left in between. The CDR3 spells CASSLGGRWNTGELFF. The CDR3 bases are TGTGCCAGCAGCCTAGGCGGGCGGTGGAACACCGGGGAGCTGTTTTTT.

The chain couples TRBV7-6 to TRBJ2-2, with a weak D call TRBD2 (5 bases). V lost 2 bases and J lost 0, with 16 bases in between. This CDR3 comprises 18 residues. CDR1 is SGHVS and CDR2 is FNYEAQ in the germline V gene. The chain's CDR3 is CASSLTWSTGTNTGELFF. CDR3 coding DNA: TGTGCCAGCAGCTTAACGTGGTCGACGGGGACGAACACCGGGGAGCTGTTTTTT.

V and J are TRBV5-5 and TRBJ2-7, with 7 bases lining up with TRBD1. V lost 5 bases to trimming and J lost 1 base; unmatched junction nucleotides: 12. Germline CDR1 SGHKS, CDR2 YYEKEE (reference sequence). This CDR3 spans 16 amino acids. For the CDR3, the DNA is TGTGCCAGCAGACGTAGTGGGACAGCAATTTCCTACGAGCAGTACTTC. Protein: CASRRSGTAISYEQYF. Drawing the rest from reference TRBV5-5 and TRBJ2-7, the complete variable domain is DAGVTQSPTHLIKTRGQQVTLRCSPISGHKSVSWYQQVLGQGPQFIFQYYEKEERGRGNFPDRFSARQFPNYSSELNVNALLLGDSALYLCASRRSGTAISYEQYFGPGTRLTVT.

V gene TRBV7-9 combines with J gene TRBJ1-2; 8 nucleotides align to TRBD1. The CDR3 loop spans 16 amino acids. The V and J ends lost 4 bases and 1 base, in that order; junction bases with no gene match: 8. From germline, CDR1 is SEHNR and CDR2 FQNEAQ (reference sequence). CDR3 DNA sequence: TGTGCCAGCAGCTCCCGTTCCACAGGGGGTAACTATGGCTACACCTTC. Residues: CASSSRSTGGNYGYTF.

The V call is TRBV19, the J call TRBJ1-2; possibly TRBD1 for D (5 bases). The V gene's germline CDR1 is LNHDA and CDR2 SQIVND (reference sequence). V gave up 9 bases and J gave up 4 bases, with 15 bases separating them. The CDR3 contains 13 residues. The CDR3 DNA reads as TGTGCCAGCGACACAAGGGGCGGCTATGGCTACACCTTC. Translating gives CASDTRGGYGYTF.

The J gene is TRBJ2-7, the V gene TRBV5-1; D may be TRBD1 (6 bases). Germline lookup yields CDR1 SGHRS and CDR2 YFSETQ. CDR3 length: 14 residues. Trimming took 2 bases from V and 3 from J, leaving 12 bases between them. The CDR3 loop reads CASSFPGQHYEQYF. The CDR3 bases are TGCGCCAGCAGCTTCCCCGGACAGCACTACGAGCAGTACTTC.